This passage covers 5 T cell receptor beta chains from one sample sequenced in a study of beta chain features in type 1 diabetes. What was sequenced were expressed TCRB transcripts, since all of the isolated RNA had been reverse transcribed. Sequencing used immunoSEQ multiplex PCR; TCRdb keeps in-frame clones, though not all of them. Here the sample spans a few hundred thousand clones, roughly 14% being singletons. Study-level points and caveats: The study found moderately but significantly shorter TCRB CDR3s in all four CD4+ subsets of Type 1 diabetes patients.

These receptors have no identified antigens. Sequenced: naive CD4+ T cells from blood. The receptors derive from a man aged 25-45 years with type 1 diabetes.

The CDR3 sequence: CASRQDLSNQPQHF. DNA of the CDR3: TGTGCCAGCAGGCAGGATCTTAGCAATCAGCCCCAGCATTTT. This chain joins TRBV2 and TRBJ1-5; D is unclear. This CDR3 comprises 14 residues. Germline V gene data show CDR1 as SNHLY and CDR2 as FYNNEI. V lost 6 bases to trimming and J lost 0 bases, with 9 bases between them.

This clone was observed a few times. The V call is TRBV5-1, the J call TRBJ1-1; D remains ambiguous. This CDR3 contains 13 residues. Trimming shortened V by 6 bases and J by 0 bases, and 9 bases separated the two germline ends. Germline V CDR1 and CDR2: SGHRS, YFSETQ. This CDR3 reads CASNEEMNTEAFF. In DNA, the CDR3 is TGCGCCAGCAACGAGGAGATGAACACTGAAGCTTTCTTT.

The chain employs TRBV27 and TRBJ1-2; 7 positions match TRBD1. The CDR3 is 14 amino acids. The germline V gene encodes CDR1 MNHEY and CDR2 SMNVEV (reference sequence). V lost 8 bases, J lost 4 bases, and 10 bases stayed unmatched. The CDR3 DNA follows: TGTGCCAGCGGGCCTGGAGGGACAGCCTATGGCTACACCTTC. Its translation is CASGPGGTAYGYTF.

V usage is TRBV25-1 and J usage is TRBJ2-3; 11 nucleotides align to TRBD2. This CDR3 has 15 amino acids. Germline V lookup: CDR1 MGHDK, CDR2 SYGVNS. Trimming took 6 bases from V and 2 from J; bases not matched to a gene: 4. The CDR3 sequence: CASSQTSGVTDTQYF. The CDR3 DNA sequence: TGTGCCAGCAGCCAGACTAGCGGGGTCACAGATACGCAGTATTTT. The full variable domain, with the rest looked up from reference TRBV25-1 and TRBJ2-3, is EADIYQTPRYLVIGTGKKITLECSQTMGHDKMYWYQQDPGMELHLIHYSYGVNSTEKGDLSSESTVSRIRTEHFPLTLESARPSHTSQYLCASSQTSGVTDTQYFGPGTRLTVL.

V usage is TRBV7-9 and J usage is TRBJ2-5; 7 bases align to TRBD2. Germline assignment: CDR1 SEHNR and CDR2 FQNEAQ (reference sequence). This CDR3 contains 13 residues. The V gene end was trimmed by 3 bases and the J gene end by 7 bases; junction bases not matched to a gene: 5. CDR3 in amino acids: CASSFPGGMTQYF. CDR3 coding DNA: TGTGCCAGCAGCTTCCCCGGGGGGATGACCCAGTACTTC.